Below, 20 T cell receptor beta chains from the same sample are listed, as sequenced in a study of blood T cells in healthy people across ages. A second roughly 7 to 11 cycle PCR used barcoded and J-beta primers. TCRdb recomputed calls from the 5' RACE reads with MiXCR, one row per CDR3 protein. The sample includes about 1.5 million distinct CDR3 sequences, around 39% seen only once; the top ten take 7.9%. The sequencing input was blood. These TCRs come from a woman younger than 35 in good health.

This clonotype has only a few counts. The CDR3 DNA follows: TGCAGTGCCCTAGACTACAATGAGCAGTTCTTC. Protein product: CSALDYNEQFF. The chain links TRBV20-1 to TRBJ2-1; the D is unclear. Germline V gives CDR1 DFQATT, CDR2 SNEGSKA (reference sequence). The V end lost 6 bases, the J end lost 3 bases, and 6 bases lay between the germline ends. This CDR3 has 11 amino acids.

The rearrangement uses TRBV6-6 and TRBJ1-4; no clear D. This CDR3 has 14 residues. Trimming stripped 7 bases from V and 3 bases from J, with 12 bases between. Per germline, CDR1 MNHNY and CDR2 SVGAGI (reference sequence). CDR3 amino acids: CASTRDPPNEKLFF. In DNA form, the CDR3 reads TGTGCCAGCACTAGAGACCCACCTAATGAAAAACTGTTTTTT.

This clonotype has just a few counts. The CDR3 reads CASSLGRSRDTQYF. In nucleotides, the CDR3 is TGCGCCAGCAGCCTGGGACGCTCCAGAGATACGCAGTATTTT. The chain uses TRBV5-1 and TRBJ2-3; TRBD1 or TRBD2 may be the D gene (5 bases each). The CDR3 has 14 amino acids. The V gene lost 4 bases and the J gene lost 5 bases, with 14 bases spanning the gap. Germline values: CDR1 SGHRS, CDR2 YFSETQ.

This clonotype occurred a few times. CDR3 coding DNA: TGTGCCAGCACTCAGGGGACGCCAGTCTACAATGAGCAGTTCTTC. It codes for CASTQGTPVYNEQFF. This chain connects TRBV9 to TRBJ2-1, with TRBD1 as a possible D gene (6 bases). The CDR3 loop spans 15 amino acids. The V end lost 6 bases, the J end lost 3 bases, and 16 bases lay between the germline ends. Germline loops: CDR1 SGDLS, CDR2 YYNGEE.

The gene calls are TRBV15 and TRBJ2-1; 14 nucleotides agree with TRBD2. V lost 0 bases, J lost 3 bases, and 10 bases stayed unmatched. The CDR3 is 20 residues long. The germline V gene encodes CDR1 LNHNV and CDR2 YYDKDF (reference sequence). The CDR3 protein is CATSRDGVGTSGRGYNEQFF. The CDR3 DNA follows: TGTGCCACCAGCAGAGATGGGGTCGGGACTAGCGGGAGAGGCTACAATGAGCAGTTCTTC. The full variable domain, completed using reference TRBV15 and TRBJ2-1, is DAMVIQNPRYQVTQFGKPVTLSCSQTLNHNVMYWYQQKSSQAPKLLFHYYDKDFNNEADTPDNFQSRRPNTSFCFLDIRSPGLGDTAMYLCATSRDGVGTSGRGYNEQFFGPGTRLTVL.

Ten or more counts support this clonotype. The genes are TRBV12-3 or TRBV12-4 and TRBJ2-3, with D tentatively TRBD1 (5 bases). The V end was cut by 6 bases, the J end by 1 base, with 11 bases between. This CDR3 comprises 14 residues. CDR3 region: CASRLGAGTDTQYF. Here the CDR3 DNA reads TGTGCCAGCAGACTTGGGGCAGGCACAGATACGCAGTATTTT.

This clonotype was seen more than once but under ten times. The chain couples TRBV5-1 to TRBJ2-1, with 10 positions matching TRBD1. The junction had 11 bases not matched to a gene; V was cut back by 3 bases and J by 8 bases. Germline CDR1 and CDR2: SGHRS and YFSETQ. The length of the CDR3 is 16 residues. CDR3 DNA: TGCGCCAGCAGCTCGAAGACAGGGGGCGATTTGGATGAGCAGTTCTTC. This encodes CASSSKTGGDLDEQFF.

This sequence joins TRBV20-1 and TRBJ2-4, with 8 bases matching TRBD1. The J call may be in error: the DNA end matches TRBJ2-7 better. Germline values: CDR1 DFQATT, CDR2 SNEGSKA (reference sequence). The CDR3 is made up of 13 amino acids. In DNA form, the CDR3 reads TGCAGTGCTACACCAGGGGGCAGGTACGAGCAGTACTTC. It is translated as CSATPGGRYEQYF.

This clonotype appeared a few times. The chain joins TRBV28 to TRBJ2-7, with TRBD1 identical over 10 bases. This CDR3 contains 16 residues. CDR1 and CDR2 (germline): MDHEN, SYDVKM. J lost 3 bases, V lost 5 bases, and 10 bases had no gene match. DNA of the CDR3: TGTGCCAGCAGTCCCCCCGACAGGGGGCCTTTCTACGAGCAGTACTTC. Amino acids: CASSPPDRGPFYEQYF.

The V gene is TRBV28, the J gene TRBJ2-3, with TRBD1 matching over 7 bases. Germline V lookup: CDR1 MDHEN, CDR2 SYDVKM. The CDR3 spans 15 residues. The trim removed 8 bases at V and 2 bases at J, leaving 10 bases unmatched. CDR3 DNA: TGTGCCAGCCTATCCTCAGGGGGAACCACAGATACGCAGTATTTT. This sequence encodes CASLSSGGTTDTQYF.

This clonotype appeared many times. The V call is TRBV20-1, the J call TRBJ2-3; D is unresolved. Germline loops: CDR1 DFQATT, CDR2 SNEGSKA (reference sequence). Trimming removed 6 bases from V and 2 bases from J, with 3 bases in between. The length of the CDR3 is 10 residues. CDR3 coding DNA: TGCAGTGCATTCACAGATACGCAGTATTTT. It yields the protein CSAFTDTQYF.

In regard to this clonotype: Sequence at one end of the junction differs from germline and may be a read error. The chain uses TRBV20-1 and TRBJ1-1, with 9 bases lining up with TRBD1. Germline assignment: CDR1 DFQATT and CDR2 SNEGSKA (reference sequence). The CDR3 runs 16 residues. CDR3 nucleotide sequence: TGCAGTCCTAGAGACCCGGGACAGGGCATGAACACTGAAGCTTTCTTT. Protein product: CSPRDPGQGMNTEAFF.

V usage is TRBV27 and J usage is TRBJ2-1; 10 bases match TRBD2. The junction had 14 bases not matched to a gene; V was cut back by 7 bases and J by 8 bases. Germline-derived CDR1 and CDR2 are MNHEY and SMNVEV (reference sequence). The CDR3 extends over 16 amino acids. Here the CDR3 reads CASTLLAGAFGDEQFF. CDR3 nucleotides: TGTGCCAGCACTCTTCTAGCGGGAGCTTTTGGGGATGAGCAGTTCTTC.

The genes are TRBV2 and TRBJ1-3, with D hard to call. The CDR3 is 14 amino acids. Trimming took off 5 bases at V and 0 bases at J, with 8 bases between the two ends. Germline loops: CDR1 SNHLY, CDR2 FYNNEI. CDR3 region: CASSTSFSGNTIYF. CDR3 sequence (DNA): TGTGCCAGCAGTACTTCCTTCTCTGGAAACACCATATATTTT. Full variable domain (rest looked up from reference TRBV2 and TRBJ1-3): EPEVTQTPSHQVTQMGQEVILRCVPISNHLYFYWYRQILGQKVEFLVSFYNNEISEKSEIFDDQFSVERPDGSNFTLKIRSTKLEDSAMYFCASSTSFSGNTIYFGEGSWLTVV.

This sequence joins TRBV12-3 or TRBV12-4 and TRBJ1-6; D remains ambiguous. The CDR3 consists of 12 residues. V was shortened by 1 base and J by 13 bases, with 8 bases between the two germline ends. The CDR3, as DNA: TGTGCCAGCAGTTTAGACCCAGGCCCCCTCCACTTT. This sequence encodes CASSLDPGPLHF.

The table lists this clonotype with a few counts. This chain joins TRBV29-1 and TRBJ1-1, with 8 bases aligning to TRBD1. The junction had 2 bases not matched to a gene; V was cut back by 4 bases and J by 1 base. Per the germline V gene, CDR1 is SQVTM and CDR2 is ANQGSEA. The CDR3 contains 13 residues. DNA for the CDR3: TGCAGCGTTGCAGGGGGCCCGAACACTGAAGCTTTCTTT. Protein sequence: CSVAGGPNTEAFF. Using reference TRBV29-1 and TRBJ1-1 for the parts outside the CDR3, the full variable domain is SAVISQKPSRDICQRGTSLTIQCQVDSQVTMMFWYRQQPGQSLTLIATANQGSEATYESGFVIDKFPISRPNLTFSTLTVSNMSPEDSSIYLCSVAGGPNTEAFFGQGTRLTVV.

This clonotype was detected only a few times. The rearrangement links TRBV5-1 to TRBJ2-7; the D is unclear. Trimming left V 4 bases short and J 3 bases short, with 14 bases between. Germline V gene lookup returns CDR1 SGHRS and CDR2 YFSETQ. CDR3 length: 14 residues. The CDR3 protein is CASSREPTGYEQYF. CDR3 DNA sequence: TGCGCCAGCAGCCGCGAACCCACCGGCTACGAGCAGTACTTC.

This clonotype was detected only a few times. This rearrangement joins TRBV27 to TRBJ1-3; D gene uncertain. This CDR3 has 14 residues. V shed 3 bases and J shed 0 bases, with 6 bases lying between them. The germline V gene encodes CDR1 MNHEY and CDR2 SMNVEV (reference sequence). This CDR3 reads CASSFSPSGNTIYF. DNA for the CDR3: TGTGCCAGCAGTTTCAGCCCCTCTGGAAACACCATATATTTT.

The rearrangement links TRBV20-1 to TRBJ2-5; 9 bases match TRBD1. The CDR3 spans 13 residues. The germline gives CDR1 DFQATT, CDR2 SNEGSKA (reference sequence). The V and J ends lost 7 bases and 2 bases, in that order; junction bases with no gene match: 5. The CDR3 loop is CSVTGGHQETQYF. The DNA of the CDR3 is TGCAGTGTCACAGGGGGCCATCAAGAGACCCAGTACTTC.

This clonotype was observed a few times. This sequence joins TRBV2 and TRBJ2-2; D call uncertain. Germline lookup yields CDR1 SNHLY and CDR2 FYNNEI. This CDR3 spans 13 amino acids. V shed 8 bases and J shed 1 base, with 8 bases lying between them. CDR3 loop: CASFGQNTGELFF. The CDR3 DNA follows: TGTGCCAGCTTTGGCCAGAACACCGGGGAGCTGTTTTTT.